By proportion, the clone carrying this T cell receptor (beta chain) is medium-sized. The antigen remains undetermined. CDR3 length: 17 residues. V was cut by 1 base and J by 0 bases, with 12 bases left in between. Germline-derived CDR1 and CDR2 are LGHNA and YSLEER. The data are from a study of CD8 T cells in ankylosing spondylitis. Via MiXCR, TCRdb re-called the 5' RACE reads, giving one row per CDR3 protein. This sample has some 700,000 distinct CDR3 sequences, with roughly 20% found just once. Study-wide results and limits: Blood of patients with ankylosing spondylitis appeared to be characterized by a TCR beta motif of fewer than 10 highly homologous variants.

The source is a male donor with ankylosing spondylitis. What was sequenced was blood, either unsorted or a sorted T cell fraction (not recorded which). The chain recombines TRBV4-3 with TRBJ2-2; a possible D gene is TRBD1 (5 bases). CDR3 sequence reads: CASSQVYQGPNTGELFF. Here the CDR3 DNA reads TGCGCCAGCAGCCAAGTTTATCAGGGTCCGAACACCGGGGAGCTGTTTTTT.